Listed below are T cell receptor beta chains from one sample, sequenced in a study of neoadjuvant anti-PD-1 for oral cavity cancer. Method: immunoSEQ multiplex PCR; TCRdb's copy keeps in-frame clones and lacks some. The sample holds 20,000 to 30,000 clones, around a quarter seen once. The material was tumor tissue, obtained after nivolumab (anti-PD-1) treatment. The receptors originated from a person between 35 and 79 years old with oral cavity squamous cell carcinoma. The CDR3 runs from the conserved cysteine through the conserved F or W. The D gene is left open where the match is weak. Where a row states a size, it is once, few, many or the class of an expanded clone; other rows omit it.

CDR3 length,clone size,V gene,J gene,D gene,CDR3 protein,CDR3 DNA
15,.,TRBV5-1,TRBJ2-1,.,CASSFLEGSYNEQFF,TGCGCCAGCAGCTTCCTGGAAGGCTCCTACAATGAGCAGTTCTTC
12,.,TRBV9,TRBJ2-1,.,CASSVATNEQFF,TGTGCCAGCAGCGTAGCTACCAATGAGCAGTTCTTC
13,few,TRBV7-2,TRBJ2-3,.,CASSLWQTDTQYF,TGTGCCAGCAGCTTATGGCAGACAGATACGCAGTATTTT
14,.,TRBV5-1,TRBJ1-3,.,CASSLEDTGNTIYF,TGCGCCAGCAGCTTGGAGGATACTGGAAACACCATATATTTT
13,few,TRBV7-7,TRBJ2-7,.,CASSLAPLDEQYF,TGTGCCAGCAGCTTAGCACCTCTGGACGAGCAGTACTTC
14,once,TRBV6-5,TRBJ2-5,TRBD1,CASSGAGGQETQYF,TGTGCCAGCAGTGGTGCAGGGGGTCAAGAGACCCAGTACTTC
14,.,TRBV9,TRBJ1-2,.,CASSVGSTNYGYTF,TGTGCCAGCAGCGTAGGCAGTACTAACTATGGCTACACCTTC
14,.,TRBV7-9,TRBJ1-2,.,CASSLDQGPDGYTF,TGTGCCAGCAGCTTAGATCAGGGACCCGATGGCTACACCTTC
15,few,TRBV7-2,TRBJ1-1,.,CASSLSYGSNTEAFF,TGTGCCAGCAGCTTATCCTACGGCAGTAACACTGAAGCTTTCTTT
14,few,TRBV5-1,TRBJ2-7,TRBD1,CASSSGTGPYEQYF,TGCGCCAGCAGCTCCGGGACAGGGCCTTACGAGCAGTACTTC
15,.,TRBV10-2,TRBJ1-1,.,CASSPGRIMNTEAFF,TGCGCCAGCAGTCCTGGACGAATTATGAACACTGAAGCTTTCTTT
15,once,TRBV5-1,TRBJ2-1,TRBD2,CASSNGLAGGGEQFF,TGCGCCAGCAGCAACGGACTAGCGGGAGGTGGGGAGCAGTTCTTC
15,.,TRBV7-7,TRBJ2-5,.,CASSLEGGSWETQYF,TGTGCTAGCAGCTTAGAGGGTGGATCCTGGGAGACCCAGTACTTC
15,.,TRBV9,TRBJ1-1,.,CASSVDGGARTEAFF,TGTGCCAGCAGCGTAGACGGGGGCGCGAGGACTGAAGCTTTCTTT
16,.,TRBV18,TRBJ1-5,TRBD1,CASSPKVDRANQPQHF,TGTGCCAGCTCACCAAAAGTGGACAGGGCAAATCAGCCCCAGCATTTT
13,few,TRBV7-3,TRBJ2-7,.,CASSMDGSYEQYF,TGTGCCAGCAGCATGGACGGATCCTACGAGCAGTACTTC
13,.,TRBV5-4,TRBJ2-7,TRBD1,CASSPQGVNEQYF,TGTGCCAGCAGCCCCCAGGGGGTCAACGAGCAGTACTTC
14,few,TRBV30,TRBJ1-2,TRBD1,CAWSQTGGRYGYTF,TGTGCCTGGAGTCAAACAGGGGGACGCTATGGCTACACCTTC
19,.,TRBV27,TRBJ1-4,.,CASSPPRGREGATNEKLFF,TGTGCCAGCAGTCCCCCCCGCGGCAGGGAAGGTGCAACTAATGAAAAACTGTTTTTT
14,.,TRBV27,TRBJ1-2,.,CASSTQQGNYGYTF,TGTGCCAGCAGTACGCAACAGGGTAACTATGGCTACACCTTC
15,many,TRBV6-4,TRBJ2-2,.,CASSTLRTNTGELFF,TGTGCCAGCAGCACACTTCGTACGAACACCGGGGAGCTGTTTTTT
13,few,TRBV10-2,TRBJ2-3,TRBD2,CASTLAGADTQYF,TGCGCCAGCACCTTAGCGGGAGCAGATACGCAGTATTTT
15,.,TRBV7-9,TRBJ1-1,.,CASSSRRGWITEAFF,TGTGCCAGCAGCTCCAGAAGGGGGTGGATCACTGAAGCTTTCTTT
14,.,TRBV10-3,TRBJ2-5,TRBD2,CAISALAGWETQYF,TGTGCCATCAGTGCGCTAGCGGGGTGGGAGACCCAGTACTTC
14,few,TRBV5-8,TRBJ1-1,.,CASSSAWRGTEAFF,TGTGCCAGCAGCTCAGCGTGGAGGGGCACTGAAGCTTTCTTT
13,.,TRBV6-5,TRBJ2-7,.,CASRSAHVYEQYF,TGTGCCAGCAGGAGCGCCCACGTATACGAGCAGTACTTC
13,few,TRBV7-9,TRBJ2-5,.,CASSLVSWETQYF,TGTGCCAGCAGCTTAGTAAGCTGGGAGACCCAGTACTTC
14,few,TRBV10-3,TRBJ2-5,TRBD2,CATTSGGALGTQYF,TGTGCCACTACTAGCGGGGGGGCCTTGGGGACCCAGTACTTC
16,.,TRBV5-1,TRBJ2-1,.,CASSLSILQGNTEQFF,TGCGCCAGCAGCTTGTCCATCTTACAGGGAAACACTGAGCAGTTCTTC
15,few,TRBV30,TRBJ1-5,.,CAWSVLDSRNQPQHF,TGTGCCTGGAGTGTACTGGACAGTCGGAATCAGCCCCAGCATTTT
15,large,TRBV6-1,TRBJ2-7,TRBD2,CASRPGLAGSYEQYF,TGTGCCAGCAGACCTGGACTAGCGGGTTCCTACGAGCAGTACTTC
12,.,TRBV7-2,TRBJ2-5,.,CASSFPGALQYF,TGTGCCAGCAGCTTTCCGGGGGCGCTTCAGTACTTC
17,.,TRBV2,TRBJ1-1,.,CASSEALRGHANTEAFF,TGTGCCAGCAGTGAAGCGCTTCGGGGACACGCGAACACTGAAGCTTTCTTT
13,few,TRBV5-1,TRBJ1-4,.,CASSLTANEKLFF,TGCGCCAGCAGCTTGACTGCTAATGAAAAACTGTTTTTT
16,few,TRBV19,TRBJ1-1,.,CASSIGWEGGNTEAFF,TGTGCCAGTAGTATAGGCTGGGAGGGCGGGAACACTGAAGCTTTCTTT
15,.,TRBV7-6,TRBJ2-2,.,CASSSRPQDTGELFF,TGTGCCAGCAGCTCTAGACCCCAGGACACCGGGGAGCTGTTTTTT
15,.,TRBV6-5,TRBJ1-5,.,CASSLWGERNQPQHF,TGTGCCAGCAGTCTTTGGGGGGAGCGCAATCAGCCCCAGCATTTT
13,.,TRBV5-1,TRBJ2-7,.,CASRGSNSYEQYF,TGCGCCAGCAGGGGTTCCAACTCCTACGAGCAGTACTTC
13,.,TRBV6-6,TRBJ1-4,TRBD1,CASRTGGAEKLFF,TGTGCCAGCAGGACAGGGGGGGCTGAAAAACTGTTTTTT
15,.,TRBV7-2,TRBJ2-7,.,CASSLGGTAIYEQYF,TGTGCCAGCAGCTTAGGTGGGACGGCGATCTACGAGCAGTACTTC